This TCR beta chain was observed in a study of T cells after yellow fever vaccination. Study in general: Where fractions had low cell numbers, libraries were prepared from them with the SMART-Seq v4 Ultra Low Input RNA kit.

As to this clonotype: Its antigen is unknown.

MiXCR, applied by TCRdb to the 5' RACE reads, yields one record per CDR3 protein. The sample lists 100,000 to 150,000 distinct CDR3 sequences, approximately 8.4% occurring once. Study-wide findings and caveats: By day 5 rather than day 15, the secondary response had peaked, though it was weaker.

The CDR3 is 12 amino acids. Looked up from germline, CDR1 is LGHNT and CDR2 is FRNRAP. Trimming took 7 bases from V and 0 from J, leaving 4 bases between them. This TCR came from a man in his late teens or twenties who received the YFV17D yellow fever vaccine. The chain carries TRBV12-5 and TRBJ1-5; D call uncertain. This specimen was CD8+ T cells sorted from PBMCs, taken on the day of the yellow fever booster vaccination. DNA for the CDR3: TGTGCTAGTGCTATTAGCAATCAGCCCCAGCATTTT. Its protein product is CASAISNQPQHF.